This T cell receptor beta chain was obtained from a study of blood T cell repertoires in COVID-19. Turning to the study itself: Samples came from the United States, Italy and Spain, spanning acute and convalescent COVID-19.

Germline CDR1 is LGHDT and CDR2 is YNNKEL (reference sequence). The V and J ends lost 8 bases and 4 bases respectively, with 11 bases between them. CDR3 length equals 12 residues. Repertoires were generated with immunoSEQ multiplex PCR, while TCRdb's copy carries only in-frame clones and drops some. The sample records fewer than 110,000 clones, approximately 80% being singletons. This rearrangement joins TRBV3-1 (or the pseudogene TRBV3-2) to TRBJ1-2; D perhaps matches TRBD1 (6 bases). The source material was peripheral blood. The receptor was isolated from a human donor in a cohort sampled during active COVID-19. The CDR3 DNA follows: TGTGCCAGCGGAATGACAGGCTATGGCTACACCTTC. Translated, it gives CASGMTGYGYTF.